This is a list of T cell receptor beta chains from one sample in a study of blood T cell repertoires in COVID-19. Measured with immunoSEQ multiplex PCR; TCRdb has only the in-frame clones, and not every one. The sample yields approximately 170,000 clones, roughly 80% seen once. Sequences were obtained from peripheral blood. The receptors shown here come from a woman in her seventies with COVID-19, enrolled during active disease. CDR3s include the opening cysteine and the closing phenylalanine or tryptophan. The D gene is left open where the match is weak. The size of a clone is reported for some rows only, either as once, few or many, or as a class for expanded clones.

clone_size	d_call	v_call	j_call	cdr3_nt	cdr3_aa
-	-	TRBV4-2	TRBJ1-5	TGTGCCAGCAGCCAAGTAGAGAGCAATCAGCCCCAGCATTTT	CASSQVESNQPQHF
-	TRBD1	TRBV28	TRBJ2-7	TGTGCCAGCAGTTTAGGGACAGAACCCTACGAGCAGTACTTC	CASSLGTEPYEQYF
few	TRBD2	TRBV5-4	TRBJ2-7	TGTGCCAGCAGCCTCGGTCGACTAGCGGGAAGCGAGCAGTACTTC	CASSLGRLAGSEQYF
-	-	TRBV27	TRBJ2-2	TGTGCCAGCAGGAGCGACAGCTACACCGGGGAGCTGTTTTTT	CASRSDSYTGELFF
-	TRBD2	TRBV7-2	TRBJ2-1	TGTGCCAGCAGCCCCGGCCGGGGCGGGAGTTTCAATGAGCAGTTCTTC	CASSPGRGGSFNEQFF
-	TRBD2	TRBV20-1	TRBJ2-1	TGCAGAGTACTAGCGAGGAATGAGCAGTTCTTC	CRVLARNEQFF
once	-	TRBV10-1	TRBJ1-3	TGCGCCAGCAGCGTTAGCTCTGGAAACACCATATATTTT	CASSVSSGNTIYF
-	TRBD1	TRBV10-2	TRBJ1-3	TGCGCCAGCAGGCCGGGACAGGGGGTCTCTGGAAACACCATATATTTT	CASRPGQGVSGNTIYF
-	TRBD1	TRBV19	TRBJ1-2	TGTGCCAGTAGTATCGGATCCGGGACAGGGGGATTTATTGGCTACACCTTC	CASSIGSGTGGFIGYTF
-	-	TRBV2	TRBJ1-5	TGTGCCAGCAGTGAAACCTGGGGCAGCAATCAGCCCCAGCATTTT	CASSETWGSNQPQHF
-	TRBD1	TRBV5-6	TRBJ2-2	TGTGCCAGCAGCTTCCGACAGGGAAGCACCGGGGAGCTGTTTTTT	CASSFRQGSTGELFF
-	-	TRBV27	TRBJ1-5	TGTGCCAGCAGTTTTGACTTTTATCAGCCCCAGCATTTT	CASSFDFYQPQHF
few	-	TRBV7-2	TRBJ1-1	TGTGCCAGCAGCTTAAACAGTCTCGCAGGGCCTCAGAACACTGAAGCTTTCTTT	CASSLNSLAGPQNTEAFF
-	TRBD1	TRBV18	TRBJ2-7	TGTGCCAGCTCACCGGGACAGCCTTTCTCCTACGAGCAGTACTTC	CASSPGQPFSYEQYF
-	-	TRBV19	TRBJ1-2	TGTGCCAGTAGTATCCGTGCAGGGCCTCCTAACTATGGCTACACCTTC	CASSIRAGPPNYGYTF
few	TRBD1	TRBV6-2/TRBV6-3	TRBJ1-5	TGTGCCAGCAGTTACTCGTCGGGACAGGGGCAATATAGCAATCAGCCCCAGCATTTT	CASSYSSGQGQYSNQPQHF
-	-	TRBV18	TRBJ2-7	TGTGCCAGCTCATTCGGAGTAGCGGAATTCTACGAGCAGTACTTC	CASSFGVAEFYEQYF
medium-sized	TRBD2	TRBV5-6	TRBJ2-1	TGTGCCAGCAGGCCTTTCGGACTAGCGTCGAGAGCCTACAATGAGCAGTTCTTC	CASRPFGLASRAYNEQFF
-	TRBD1	TRBV2	TRBJ1-6	TGTGCCAGCAGTGGGACGGGTAAAGGACAGGGAAAGTCACCCCTCCACTTT	CASSGTGKGQGKSPLHF
-	-	TRBV18	TRBJ2-6	TGTGCCAGCTCACCTTACAGGGTAGGGGCCTCTGGGGCCAACGTCCTGACTTTC	CASSPYRVGASGANVLTF
-	TRBD1	TRBV7-2	TRBJ2-7	TGTGCCAGCAGCCAGGGGGCGGGCCTAACCTACGAGCAGTACTTC	CASSQGAGLTYEQYF
once	-	TRBV4-1	TRBJ2-7	TGCGCCAGCAGCCAAACAGGGATACCCTACGAGCAGTACTTC	CASSQTGIPYEQYF
-	TRBD2	TRBV7-8	TRBJ2-7	TGTGCCAGCAGCATTCTGGGACTATATGCCGAGCAGTACTTC	CASSILGLYAEQYF
-	-	TRBV10-2	TRBJ1-5	TGCGCCAGCAGTGAGCCGGGGACACCGATTCAGCCCCAGCATTTT	CASSEPGTPIQPQHF
-	TRBD1	TRBV29-1	TRBJ2-7	TGCAGCGTTGAAAGCCAGGGGGCACGCGAGCAGTACTTC	CSVESQGAREQYF
-	-	TRBV28	TRBJ1-2	TGTGCCAGCAGTCGCTCCCCGGGGGCTAACTATGGCTACACCTTC	CASSRSPGANYGYTF
-	-	TRBV7-2	TRBJ1-1	TGTGCCAGCAGCTTAGTTACAGGGAACACTGAAGCTTTCTTT	CASSLVTGNTEAFF
-	TRBD2	TRBV28	TRBJ2-5	TGTGCCAGCGAGGCTAGCGGGAGTCGAGAGACCCAGTACTTC	CASEASGSRETQYF
-	TRBD2	TRBV24-1	TRBJ2-1	TGTGCCACCAGTGATGCTTTATCGACTAGCGGGAGTAATGAGCAGTTCTTC	CATSDALSTSGSNEQFF
-	TRBD1	TRBV28	TRBJ1-2	TGTGCCAGCAGTTCGCAATTAAGGGACAGGGGGCATGGCTACACCTTC	CASSSQLRDRGHGYTF
-	-	TRBV10-2	TRBJ1-1	TGCGCCAGCAGTGCACAGGTTACCCACACTGAAGCTTTCTTT	CASSAQVTHTEAFF
-	TRBD2	TRBV5-1	TRBJ2-7	TGCGCCAGCAGCACAGCTAGCGGGAGAGGCAACGAGCAGTACTTC	CASSTASGRGNEQYF
-	TRBD2	TRBV5-6	TRBJ2-7	TGTGCCAGCAGCCGGGGACTAGCGGGAGCCGACGAGCAGTACTTC	CASSRGLAGADEQYF
-	TRBD2	TRBV10-2	TRBJ2-5	TGCGCCAGCAGCGAACTAGCGGGAGGGTCCCAAAGGAACTTC	CASSELAGGSQRNF
once	TRBD1	TRBV2	TRBJ1-1	TGTGCCAGCAGTTCGGACAGGGATAAAGCTTTCTTT	CASSSDRDKAFF
-	TRBD1	TRBV5-4	TRBJ2-7	TGTGCCAGCAGCTCGAAGACAGGGGGAAACGACGAGCAGTACTTC	CASSSKTGGNDEQYF
-	-	TRBV7-2	TRBJ1-6	TGTGCCAGCAGCTTCAGGGGCGCGGGCGACCTCCACTTT	CASSFRGAGDLHF
-	-	TRBV30	TRBJ2-7	TGTGCCTGGAGTGTAGGAGGCACTGACAAGAGCGAGCAGTACTTC	CAWSVGGTDKSEQYF
-	-	TRBV27	TRBJ2-3	TGTGCCAGCAGTTTATGGTCTACTAGCACAGATACGCAGTATTTT	CASSLWSTSTDTQYF
-	-	TRBV6-1	TRBJ1-5	TGTGCCAGCAGTGAAGGAGCAGGGGAACAGCCCCAGCATTTT	CASSEGAGEQPQHF
-	-	TRBV7-2	TRBJ2-7	TGTGCCAGCAGCTTAATTAACACCTACGAGCAGTACTTC	CASSLINTYEQYF
-	TRBD1	TRBV5-5	TRBJ1-1	TGTGCCAGCAGCTTGGGGAGGGACAGGGGGCTAGACACTGAAGCTTTCTTT	CASSLGRDRGLDTEAFF
-	TRBD1	TRBV5-1	TRBJ1-2	TGCGCCAGCAGCTCTGGGACAGAAGTTTATGGCTACACCTTC	CASSSGTEVYGYTF
-	TRBD2	TRBV5-1	TRBJ2-5	TGCGCCAGCAGCCTCCTCGGACTAGCGAGGGAGACCCAGTACTTC	CASSLLGLARETQYF
-	TRBD2	TRBV7-9	TRBJ2-3	TGTGCCAGCAGCTTGGGACTAGCGGGAGTAAGCACAGATACGCAGTATTTT	CASSLGLAGVSTDTQYF
once	TRBD2	TRBV18	TRBJ2-2	TGTGCCAGCTCACCACTTCAAATCTCACTAGCGGGGGAGACCGGGGAGCTGTTTTTT	CASSPLQISLAGETGELFF
-	TRBD1	TRBV18	TRBJ2-4	TGTGCCAGCTCTCAAAACCGGGACAGGGTTTCCAAAAACATTCAGTACTTC	CASSQNRDRVSKNIQYF
-	-	TRBV28	TRBJ2-5	TGTGCCAGCAGTTTAAGCGACAGCCAAGAGACCCAGTACTTC	CASSLSDSQETQYF
-	TRBD2	TRBV7-9	TRBJ2-1	TGTGCCAGCAGCCTCGGAGCCGGGACTAGCGGGCTAAATGAGCAGTTCTTC	CASSLGAGTSGLNEQFF
-	-	TRBV14	TRBJ2-1	TGTGCCAGCAGCCCCTTAACTGCGAGCTCCTACAATGAGCAGTTCTTC	CASSPLTASSYNEQFF
-	-	TRBV5-5	TRBJ2-1	TGTGCCAGCAGCCCACCTACTAGCCCCACCTACAATGAGCAGTTCTTC	CASSPPTSPTYNEQFF
-	TRBD1	TRBV5-1	TRBJ2-2	TGCGCCAGCAGCGTAGGCGGGACAGGGGTCGCCGGGGAGCTGTTTTTT	CASSVGGTGVAGELFF
-	TRBD2	TRBV6-5	TRBJ2-1	TGTGCCAGCAGTTATGGGCGGGAGGGAAGGGAGCAGTTCTTC	CASSYGREGREQFF
-	-	TRBV9	TRBJ2-2	TGTGCCAGCAGCGTAGAAGGAAGCGCCAACACCGGGGAGCTGTTTTTT	CASSVEGSANTGELFF